This is a list of T cell receptor beta chains from one sample in a study of CD8+ T cells in alopecia areata. The assay was immunoSEQ multiplex PCR, and TCRdb's table has in-frame clones only and misses some. The repertoire has about 140,000 clones, roughly four fifths of them found once; the top ten carry 20% to 30%. The source was CD8+ T cells sorted from blood, collected at week 4, from a patient treated with tofacitinib. The receptors were sampled from a human donor with alopecia areata. Each CDR3 is given with its conserved first and last residue. The order of the fields is V gene, clone size, D gene, J gene, CDR3 protein, CDR3 DNA. The D gene is left open where the match is weak. Clone size is given for some rows only: seen once, a few or many times, or a class if the clone is expanded.

TRBV7-9	few	.	TRBJ2-3	CASSSNRGSTDTQYF	TGTGCCAGCAGTTCAAATCGGGGGAGCACAGATACGCAGTATTTT
TRBV4-1	.	.	TRBJ2-1	CASSQEGRGYNEQFF	TGCGCCAGCAGCCAAGAAGGGCGGGGCTACAATGAGCAGTTCTTC
TRBV18	.	TRBD1	TRBJ2-5	CASSRDRGIQETQYF	TGTGCCAGCTCACGAGACAGGGGGATCCAAGAGACCCAGTACTTC
TRBV11-3	.	.	TRBJ1-2	CASSFSPADYTF	TGTGCCAGCAGCTTTAGCCCCGCTGACTACACCTTC
TRBV30	once	.	TRBJ2-1	CAWNGGRYNEQFF	TGTGCCTGGAATGGGGGCCGCTACAATGAGCAGTTCTTC
TRBV6-5	.	.	TRBJ1-6	CASTRSSYNSPLHF	TGTGCCAGCACCAGGAGCTCCTATAATTCACCCCTCCACTTT
TRBV7-2	.	TRBD2	TRBJ2-5	CASSSSGVSQETQYF	TGTGCCAGCAGCTCAAGCGGGGTTTCCCAGGAGACCCAGTACTTC
TRBV7-8	.	TRBD2	TRBJ2-1	CASSLLAGSHNEQFF	TGTGCCAGCAGCTTACTAGCGGGGTCCCACAATGAGCAGTTCTTC
TRBV7-9	.	.	TRBJ2-7	CASSPPSGEQGPIYEQYF	TGTGCCAGCAGCCCCCCATCCGGCGAGCAGGGACCCATCTACGAGCAGTACTTC
TRBV6-6	once	TRBD1	TRBJ2-5	CASRLRDRGQETQYF	TGTGCCAGCAGACTCCGGGACAGGGGTCAAGAGACCCAGTACTTC
TRBV29-1	.	.	TRBJ2-7	CSVEGDAYEQYF	TGCAGCGTTGAAGGGGATGCCTACGAGCAGTACTTC